These 14 T cell receptor beta chains share one sample of origin, sequenced in a study of cytomegalovirus exposure and HLA in healthy donors. PCR employed 60 Vbeta and 13 Jbeta primers. Repertoires were generated with immunoSEQ multiplex PCR, while TCRdb's copy carries only in-frame clones and drops some. This sample yields 200,000 to 250,000 clones, of which around 73% are seen a single time; around 4% belongs to the top ten. Sequencing used PBMCs. The receptors here all came from a male donor in good health and CMV-seronegative.

The J gene is TRBJ2-7, the V gene TRBV5-1; D possibly corresponds to TRBD1 (5 bases). The V end was cut by 0 bases, the J end by 6 bases, with 10 bases between. This CDR3 is 13 amino acids long. Germline V gives CDR1 SGHRS, CDR2 YFSETQ. The CDR3 DNA reads TGCGCCAGCAGCTTGGAAGGTAGGGGCGAGCAGTACTTC. It translates to CASSLEGRGEQYF. The full variable domain, completed using reference TRBV5-1 and TRBJ2-7, is KAGVTQTPRYLIKTRGQQVTLSCSPISGHRSVSWYQQTPGQGLQFLFEYFSETQRNKGNFPGRFSGRQFSNSRSEMNVSTLELGDSALYLCASSLEGRGEQYFGPGTRLTVT.

The CDR3, as DNA: TGTGCCAGCAGTGATCGGGTCACCTACGAGCAGTACTTC. Translated: CASSDRVTYEQYF. This chain uses TRBV6-1 with TRBJ2-5; D gene unclear. TRBJ2-7 matches the DNA end more closely, so the J call is doubtful. Germline lookup yields CDR1 MNHNS and CDR2 SASEGT. The CDR3 totals 13 residues.

This chain joins TRBV7-2 and TRBJ2-1, with 9 bases fitting TRBD2. The CDR3 has 16 amino acids. V gave up 0 bases and J gave up 12 bases; unmatched junction bases: 12. Germline CDR1 and CDR2: SGHTA and FQGNSA. CDR3 protein: CASSLAGTSPRTGQFF. As DNA, the CDR3 is TGTGCCAGCAGCTTAGCTGGGACTAGCCCGAGAACAGGGCAGTTCTTC.

The chain joins TRBV25-1 to TRBJ1-3; possible D gene TRBD1, 6 bases. The germline V gene encodes CDR1 MGHDK and CDR2 SYGVNS. CDR3 length: 15 residues. The V gene lost 7 bases and the J gene lost 0 bases, with 13 bases spanning the gap. The CDR3 spells CASTPSRGSGNTIYF. CDR3 bases: TGTGCCAGCACCCCATCCAGGGGCTCTGGAAACACCATATATTTT.

The genes are TRBV4-1 and TRBJ1-3; a weak D match, TRBD1 (6 bases). The CDR3 is 15 amino acids. Trimming took 2 bases from V and 3 from J, leaving 11 bases between them. Germline V gene sequence: CDR1 MGHRA, CDR2 YSYEKL. The CDR3 region has the DNA TGCGCCAGCAGCCAACTAGGGGGAGTTGGAAACACCATATATTTT. Amino acid sequence: CASSQLGGVGNTIYF.

The chain is built from TRBV5-8 and TRBJ2-1; the match to TRBD2 covers 12 bases. CDR3 length: 15 residues. Looked up from germline, CDR1 is SGHTS and CDR2 is YDEGEE. Trimming cost V 5 bases and J 3 bases; bases outside gene matches: 3. The CDR3 here is CASRRGLAGYNEQFF. Here the CDR3 DNA reads TGTGCCAGCAGACGGGGACTAGCGGGCTACAATGAGCAGTTCTTC.

V is TRBV19 and J is TRBJ2-7; 10 nucleotides align to TRBD1. Germline V gives CDR1 LNHDA, CDR2 SQIVND (reference sequence). The CDR3 length is 15 residues. V shed 4 bases, J shed 4 bases, and the junction held 7 bases outside the gene matches. The CDR3 sequence: CASSNRDRGGYEQYF. Written as DNA, the CDR3 is TGTGCCAGTAGTAATCGGGACAGGGGAGGATACGAGCAGTACTTC.

CDR3 bases: TGTGCCACCCAGGGACAGGGGGGAGAGGACTATGGCTACACCTTC. Its protein product is CATQGQGGEDYGYTF. The V call is TRBV19, the J call TRBJ1-2; TRBD1 agrees at 11 bases. From germline, CDR1 is LNHDA and CDR2 SQIVND (reference sequence). The V segment lost 10 bases and the J segment 3 bases; nucleotides outside the gene matches: 10. The CDR3 spans 15 residues.

This clone was counted between two and nine times. The chain is built from TRBV7-9 and TRBJ2-3; the D gene is possibly TRBD2 (6 bases). The V gene's germline CDR1 is SEHNR and CDR2 FQNEAQ (reference sequence). This CDR3 contains 15 residues. The germline V and J ends were trimmed by 2 bases and 4 bases, with 13 bases remaining between them. CDR3 sequence: CASSLIGGVADTQYF. As DNA, the CDR3 is TGTGCCAGCAGCTTAATAGGCGGGGTGGCAGATACGCAGTATTTT.

The chain links TRBV5-1 to TRBJ2-1; 8 bases are a match to TRBD1. Germline V lookup: CDR1 SGHRS, CDR2 YFSETQ. V shed 0 bases, J shed 9 bases, and the junction held 8 bases outside the gene matches. The CDR3 consists of 15 residues. CDR3 amino acids: CASSLAQGAVGEQFF. In DNA form, the CDR3 reads TGCGCCAGCAGCTTGGCCCAGGGGGCGGTTGGTGAGCAGTTCTTC.

The chain links TRBV19 to TRBJ2-5; tentatively, D is TRBD2 (6 bases). The DNA end is more similar to TRBJ2-7, so the J call may be wrong. This CDR3 is 16 amino acids long. Germline V gene lookup returns CDR1 LNHDA and CDR2 SQIVND (reference sequence). The CDR3 reads CASSIAASAYSYEQYF. CDR3 sequence (DNA): TGTGCCAGTAGTATAGCCGCTAGCGCCTACTCCTACGAGCAGTACTTC.

The CDR3 spells CSVVEQSTDTQYF. For the CDR3, the DNA is TGCAGCGTTGTTGAACAAAGCACAGATACGCAGTATTTT. The chain has TRBV29-1 and TRBJ2-3; no reliable D call. CDR1 and CDR2 (germline): SQVTM, ANQGSEA. V was clipped by 4 bases and J by 0 bases, with 8 bases between them. The CDR3 runs to 13 residues.

V is TRBV7-2 and J is TRBJ2-5; possible D gene TRBD2, 6 bases. Trimming took 3 bases from V and 7 from J, leaving 12 bases between them. This CDR3 is 13 amino acids long. CDR1 and CDR2 from the germline V gene are SGHTA and FQGNSA. The CDR3 protein is CASSLRLEGTQYF. The CDR3 DNA reads TGTGCCAGCAGCTTGAGACTAGAGGGGACCCAGTACTTC.

The chain uses TRBV6-6 and TRBJ2-1; D ambiguous. Looked up from germline, CDR1 is MNHNY and CDR2 is SVGAGI (reference sequence). This CDR3 is 11 amino acids long. Trimming cost V 2 bases and J 7 bases, with 3 bases left between them. The chain's CDR3 is CASSYPNEQFF. The CDR3 DNA reads as TGTGCCAGCAGTTACCCGAATGAGCAGTTCTTC.